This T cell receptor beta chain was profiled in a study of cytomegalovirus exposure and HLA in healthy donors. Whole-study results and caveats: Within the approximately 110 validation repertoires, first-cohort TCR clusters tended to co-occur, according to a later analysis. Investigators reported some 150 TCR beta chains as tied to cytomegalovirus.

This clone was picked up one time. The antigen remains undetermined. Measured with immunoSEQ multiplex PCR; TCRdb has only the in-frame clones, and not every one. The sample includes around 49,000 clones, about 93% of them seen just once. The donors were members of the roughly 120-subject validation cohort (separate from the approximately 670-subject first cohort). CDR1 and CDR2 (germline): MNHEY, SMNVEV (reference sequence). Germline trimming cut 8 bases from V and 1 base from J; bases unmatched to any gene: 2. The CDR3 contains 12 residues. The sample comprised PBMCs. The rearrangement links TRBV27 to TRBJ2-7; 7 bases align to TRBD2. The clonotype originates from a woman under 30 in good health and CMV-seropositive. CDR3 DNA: TGTGCCAGCGTCGGGGGGTCCTACGAGCAGTACTTC. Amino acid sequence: CASVGGSYEQYF.